This T cell receptor beta chain was documented in a study of blood T cell repertoires in COVID-19. Background on the study: Samples of COVID-19 (acute and convalescent) were obtained from the United States, Italy and Spain. Sample material is recorded as cDNA or gDNA derived from T cells, B-cell-depleted T cells, or PBMCs.

Authors' methods: Amplification of reference gene primers provided the estimated nucleated cell counts. Profiling relied on immunoSEQ multiplex PCR, and the TCRdb table lists in-frame clones only, not all of them. Clone size and the V and J calls come from that table; the DNA yielded D and trimming. Of 150,000 to 200,000 clones detected, about 90% appear once; the ten largest clones hold 1% to 1.5%. The CDR3 is made up of 14 amino acids. CDR1 is MNHEY, CDR2 SVGEGT, per germline. V was shortened by 0 bases and J by 7 bases, with 12 bases between the two germline ends. Grouping used clinical history reported by participants in a survey and questionnaire.

Sequencing was carried out using PBMCs or T cells enriched from blood (not recorded which). This chain joins TRBV6-2 or TRBV6-3 and TRBJ2-5, with D possibly TRBD1 on 6 matching bases. The TCR sequence derives from a human donor with acute COVID-19. The donor label of this sample is uncertain. CDR3 residues: CASSYSQGLGTQYF. DNA for the CDR3: TGTGCCAGCAGTTACTCCCAGGGGTTGGGGACCCAGTACTTC.